This T cell receptor (beta chain) was identified during a study of early T cells in non-severe SARS-CoV-2 infection. Across the whole study: RNA in bulk from unsorted whole blood was sequenced, and chains were unpaired.

The protocol attached unique molecular identifiers to individual cDNA molecules. One entry per CDR3 protein, called by TCRdb with MiXCR from the 5' RACE reads. The sample includes roughly 76,000 distinct CDR3 sequences, 9% to 15% of them seen just once. The receptor was isolated from an adult who was a healthcare worker with PCR-confirmed SARS-CoV-2 infection or an uninfected control (not recorded which). Sequenced: whole blood.

The CDR3 DNA reads TGTGCCAGCAGCCAGGCGAACAGGGTATTTGGTGAAGCTTTCTTT. This encodes CASSQANRVFGEAFF. V is TRBV4-2 and J is TRBJ1-1, with D possibly TRBD1 on 6 matching bases. The CDR3 runs to 15 residues. CDR1 LGHNA and CDR2 YNFKEQ come from the germline V gene. Trimming shortened V by 3 bases and J by 7 bases, and 18 bases separated the two germline ends.